These T cell receptor beta chains were read from a single sample in a study of cytomegalovirus exposure and HLA in healthy donors. Sequenced by immunoSEQ multiplex PCR; TCRdb stores in-frame clones only, minus some. The data hold around 150,000 clones, with around 96% observed a single time. The material sequenced was PBMCs. These receptors all come from a woman under 30 in good health and CMV-seronegative. Both conserved end residues are part of each CDR3. The D gene is left open where the match is weak. Some rows mark clone size as missing; the rest say once, few, many or name a class of expanded clone.

J,size,D,V,CDR3,DNA
TRBJ2-5,NA,NA,TRBV18,CASSPPGGRETQYF,TGTGCCAGCTCACCACCAGGAGGGAGGGAGACCCAGTACTTC
TRBJ1-2,once,NA,TRBV7-2,CASSLRDTSYTF,TGTGCCAGCAGCCTACGGGACACTAGCTACACCTTC
TRBJ1-5,NA,NA,TRBV6-1,CASSPDRANQPQHF,TGTGCCAGCAGCCCGGACAGAGCCAATCAGCCCCAGCATTTT
TRBJ1-3,NA,TRBD1,TRBV9,CASSVRTGNSGNTIYF,TGTGCCAGCAGCGTCAGGACAGGGAACTCTGGAAACACCATATATTTT
TRBJ2-1,NA,TRBD2,TRBV27,CASSLAAGGYNEQFF,TGTGCCAGCAGTTTGGCAGCGGGGGGGTACAATGAGCAGTTCTTC
TRBJ1-1,NA,TRBD1,TRBV7-9,CASSLGTGDEAFF,TGTGCCAGCAGCCTGGGGACAGGGGATGAAGCTTTCTTT
TRBJ1-1,NA,TRBD1,TRBV29-1,CSVTPPGTGGAKTEAFF,TGCAGCGTTACCCCCCCCGGGACAGGGGGCGCGAAAACTGAAGCTTTCTTT
TRBJ2-5,NA,TRBD2,TRBV5-1,CASSLPTSAQETQYF,TGCGCCAGCAGCTTGCCCACTAGCGCTCAAGAGACCCAGTACTTC
TRBJ1-5,NA,NA,TRBV12-5,CASGRVGNQPQHF,TGTGCTAGTGGGCGGGTCGGAAATCAGCCCCAGCATTTT
TRBJ2-5,NA,NA,TRBV7-3,CASSSDAQETQYF,TGTGCCAGCAGCTCTGATGCGCAAGAGACCCAGTACTTC
TRBJ1-2,NA,NA,TRBV16,CASSQGSSLYGYTF,TGTGCCAGCAGCCAGGGCAGTTCCTTGTATGGCTACACCTTC
TRBJ2-2,NA,NA,TRBV27,CASSTTGITGELFF,TGTGCCAGCAGTACCACAGGGATAACCGGGGAGCTGTTTTTT
TRBJ1-6,NA,NA,TRBV18,CASSPLPQGNSPLHF,TGTGCCAGCTCACCCCTGCCTCAGGGTAATTCACCCCTCCACTTT
TRBJ1-2,NA,NA,TRBV21-1,CASIRGPTLDYGYTF,TGTGCCAGCATCAGGGGGCCTACCTTGGACTATGGCTACACCTTC
TRBJ2-3,NA,TRBD2,TRBV4-2,CASSRSGTSGGNTDTQYF,TGTGCCAGCAGCCGCTCCGGGACTAGCGGGGGGAACACAGATACGCAGTATTTT
TRBJ2-2,NA,NA,TRBV6-1,CATPKQGLNTGELFF,TGTGCCACCCCTAAGCAGGGGCTAAACACCGGGGAGCTGTTTTTT
TRBJ2-1,NA,TRBD1,TRBV15,CATSIGRDRGYNEQFF,TGTGCCACCAGCATTGGGAGGGACAGGGGATACAATGAGCAGTTCTTC
TRBJ2-1,NA,TRBD1,TRBV5-1,CASSLTGTVTYNEQFF,TGCGCCAGCAGCTTAACCGGGACAGTAACGTACAATGAGCAGTTCTTC
TRBJ2-3,NA,TRBD2,TRBV9,CASSSWGGTDTQYF,TGTGCCAGCAGCTCCTGGGGGGGAACAGATACGCAGTATTTT
TRBJ1-2,NA,NA,TRBV2,CASSDPLYGYTF,TGTGCCAGCAGTGACCCCCTTTATGGCTACACCTTC
TRBJ2-7,NA,NA,TRBV19,CASSPEALLARRRLVQYF,TGTGCCAGTAGCCCTGAGGCGTTGCTAGCCCGTCGTCGGCTCGTGCAGTACTTC
TRBJ2-4,NA,NA,TRBV27,CASSFNIAKNIQYF,TGTGCCAGCAGCTTTAATATAGCCAAAAACATTCAGTACTTC
TRBJ2-7,NA,NA,TRBV10-3,CAISGGDSSYEQYF,TGTGCCATCAGTGGGGGAGATAGCTCCTACGAGCAGTACTTC
TRBJ1-5,NA,NA,TRBV6-6,CASTTNRASQPQHF,TGTGCCAGCACAACTAACAGGGCAAGTCAGCCCCAGCATTTT
TRBJ1-2,few,TRBD1,TRBV2,CASTPGTGGLLSGYTF,TGTGCCAGCACACCCGGGACAGGGGGCCTCTTGAGCGGCTACACCTTC
TRBJ2-3,NA,TRBD1,TRBV7-2,CASSLGQVTQYF,TGTGCCAGCAGCTTGGGACAGGTAACGCAGTATTTT
TRBJ2-1,NA,TRBD2,TRBV4-3,CASSQDAGTSGGRPPFF,TGCGCCAGCAGCCAAGACGCAGGGACTAGCGGGGGCCGTCCCCCGTTCTTC
TRBJ2-6,NA,NA,TRBV18,CASSLLEGSSGANVLTF,TGTGCCAGCTCTCTGCTAGAAGGTAGCTCTGGGGCCAACGTCCTGACTTTC
TRBJ2-1,NA,TRBD2,TRBV7-2,CASSLTTSVNYNEQFF,TGTGCCAGCAGCTTAACCACTAGCGTCAACTACAATGAGCAGTTCTTC
TRBJ1-2,NA,NA,TRBV19,CASSIEDSRAYGYTF,TGTGCCAGTAGTATAGAGGACAGTAGGGCCTATGGCTACACCTTC
TRBJ2-7,once,TRBD1,TRBV15,CATSRDRGTGAYEQYF,TGTGCCACCAGCAGAGATCGCGGGACAGGAGCCTACGAGCAGTACTTC
TRBJ2-3,NA,TRBD2,TRBV7-2,CASRVSGGPDTQYF,TGTGCCAGCAGAGTTAGCGGGGGGCCAGATACGCAGTATTTT
TRBJ2-3,few,NA,TRBV20-1,CSATSTDTQYF,TGCAGTGCTACTTCCACAGATACGCAGTATTTT
TRBJ1-1,NA,NA,TRBV6-6,CASLGPGDTEAFF,TGTGCCAGCCTTGGGCCGGGGGACACTGAAGCTTTCTTT
TRBJ1-2,NA,NA,TRBV7-2,CASSPYLNYGYTF,TGTGCCAGCAGCCCTTATTTAAACTATGGCTACACCTTC
TRBJ1-2,NA,NA,TRBV19,CASSISRQYYGYTF,TGTGCCAGTAGTATTTCCCGACAGTACTATGGCTACACCTTC
TRBJ2-3,NA,NA,TRBV7-6,CASSPSGGSTDTQYF,TGTGCCAGCAGCCCCAGTGGCGGGTCCACAGATACGCAGTATTTT
TRBJ2-7,NA,NA,TRBV7-8,CASSFSSVGDEQYF,TGTGCCAGCAGCTTCTCTAGCGTCGGGGACGAGCAGTACTTC
TRBJ2-3,NA,TRBD2,TRBV27,CASSLAGGSTDTQYF,TGTGCCAGCAGTTTGGCGGGGGGGAGCACAGATACGCAGTATTTT
TRBJ1-2,NA,NA,TRBV6-6,CASSYLKENYGYTF,TGTGCCAGCAGTTACTTAAAGGAGAACTATGGCTACACCTTC
TRBJ1-1,NA,TRBD1,TRBV5-1,CASSIGTGGKAFF,TGCGCCAGCAGCATAGGGACAGGCGGCAAAGCTTTCTTT
TRBJ2-7,NA,TRBD1,TRBV5-1,CASSPSTGTVLYEQYF,TGCGCCAGCAGCCCGAGCACCGGGACAGTTCTCTACGAGCAGTACTTC
TRBJ2-5,NA,TRBD2,TRBV5-1,CASSNPRGGETQYF,TGCGCCAGCAGTAACCCCCGGGGGGGGGAGACCCAGTACTTC
TRBJ2-3,once,NA,TRBV5-1,CASSFGTPTDTQYF,TGCGCCAGCAGCTTCGGGACACCCACAGATACGCAGTATTTT
TRBJ2-6,NA,NA,TRBV5-1,CASSLVSGGPSGANVLTF,TGCGCCAGCAGCTTGGTCTCCGGCGGTCCCTCTGGGGCCAACGTCCTGACTTTC
TRBJ2-5,NA,TRBD1,TRBV11-2,CASTETGLVETQYF,TGTGCCAGCACCGAGACAGGGCTGGTCGAGACCCAGTACTTC
TRBJ2-3,NA,TRBD2,TRBV4-2,CASSQGGTGGWDTQYF,TGTGCCAGCAGCCAAGGAGGAACGGGGGGTTGGGATACGCAGTATTTT
TRBJ2-5,NA,TRBD1,TRBV14,CASSQALGDRAETQYF,TGTGCCAGCAGCCAAGCTTTGGGGGACAGGGCAGAGACCCAGTACTTC
TRBJ1-6,few,TRBD1,TRBV27,CASSSGQPSPLHF,TGTGCCAGCAGTTCGGGACAGCCTTCACCCCTCCACTTT
TRBJ2-7,once,TRBD2,TRBV13,CASSLRGGGVYEQYF,TGTGCCAGCAGCTTAAGGGGCGGGGGAGTCTACGAGCAGTACTTC
TRBJ2-1,NA,TRBD2,TRBV5-1,CASSFGSGGAIGNEQFF,TGCGCCAGCAGCTTCGGTAGCGGGGGGGCGATCGGCAATGAGCAGTTCTTC
TRBJ1-2,NA,NA,TRBV7-3,CASSLTVSMGYTF,TGTGCCAGCAGCTTAACTGTGTCCATGGGCTACACCTTC
TRBJ1-2,once,NA,TRBV7-2,CASSLDSRNYGYTF,TGTGCCAGCAGCCTGGACAGTCGGAACTATGGCTACACCTTC